Listed below are T cell receptor beta chains from one sample, sequenced in a study of T cell responses to AZD1222 COVID-19 vaccine. Assay used: immunoSEQ multiplex PCR; TCRdb lists only in-frame clones, some missing. The sample carries about 160,000 clones, 90% to 95% recorded once. The specimen was peripheral blood, collected on day 0 of AZD1222 vaccination. Every receptor here comes from an adult in good health. Both conserved end residues are part of each CDR3. The order of the fields is J gene, D gene, V gene, clone size, CDR3 protein, CDR3 DNA. D genes are given only for firm matches. Size tells how often a clone was seen (once, few, many) or the class of an expanded clone, and some rows leave it out.

j_call: TRBJ1-2; d_call: TRBD1; v_call: TRBV6-6; clone_size: -; cdr3_aa: CASSYTQGAGERYTF; cdr3_nt: TGTGCCAGCAGTTACACACAGGGGGCCGGCGAGCGCTACACCTTC
j_call: TRBJ1-2; d_call: -; v_call: TRBV7-9; clone_size: -; cdr3_aa: CASSPPQGIRYTF; cdr3_nt: TGTGCCAGCAGCCCCCCTCAGGGGATACGCTACACCTTC
j_call: TRBJ1-3; d_call: -; v_call: TRBV10-1; clone_size: -; cdr3_aa: CASSGPGAGNTIYF; cdr3_nt: TGCGCCAGCAGTGGGCCAGGGGCTGGAAACACCATATATTTT
j_call: TRBJ2-7; d_call: TRBD1; v_call: TRBV5-6; clone_size: -; cdr3_aa: CASSSMTGWNEQYF; cdr3_nt: TGTGCCAGCAGCTCAATGACAGGGTGGAACGAGCAGTACTTC
j_call: TRBJ1-4; d_call: -; v_call: TRBV5-1; clone_size: -; cdr3_aa: CASSLEGTPTNEKLFF; cdr3_nt: TGCGCCAGCAGCTTGGAGGGGACACCAACTAATGAAAAACTGTTTTTT
j_call: TRBJ1-2; d_call: TRBD1; v_call: TRBV15; clone_size: -; cdr3_aa: CATSILRGTGSTYGYTF; cdr3_nt: TGTGCCACCAGCATACTAAGGGGGACAGGGTCAACCTATGGCTACACCTTC
j_call: TRBJ2-7; d_call: TRBD2; v_call: TRBV4-1; clone_size: -; cdr3_aa: CASSQDRGGNYEQYF; cdr3_nt: TGCGCCAGCAGCCAAGATCGGGGGGGTAACTACGAGCAGTACTTC
j_call: TRBJ1-3; d_call: -; v_call: TRBV29-1; clone_size: -; cdr3_aa: CSVVVTGNTIYF; cdr3_nt: TGCAGCGTTGTGGTGACTGGAAACACCATATATTTT
j_call: TRBJ2-3; d_call: TRBD2; v_call: TRBV7-9; clone_size: -; cdr3_aa: CASSLFGLAGAGDTQYF; cdr3_nt: TGTGCCAGCAGCTTATTCGGACTAGCGGGGGCGGGGGATACGCAGTATTTT
j_call: TRBJ2-5; d_call: -; v_call: TRBV7-2; clone_size: -; cdr3_aa: CATGETQYF; cdr3_nt: TGTGCTACCGGGGAGACCCAGTACTTC
j_call: TRBJ1-4; d_call: -; v_call: TRBV6-1; clone_size: -; cdr3_aa: CASSELREKLFF; cdr3_nt: TGTGCCAGCAGTGAGTTGAGGGAAAAACTGTTTTTT
j_call: TRBJ2-7; d_call: -; v_call: TRBV5-1; clone_size: -; cdr3_aa: CASSWVGQREEQYF; cdr3_nt: TGCGCCAGCAGCTGGGTGGGCCAGCGTGAAGAGCAGTACTTC
j_call: TRBJ1-2; d_call: TRBD1; v_call: TRBV30; clone_size: -; cdr3_aa: CAWRRVGGGILANYGYTF; cdr3_nt: TGTGCCTGGAGACGGGTAGGGGGCGGAATATTAGCTAACTATGGCTACACCTTC
j_call: TRBJ1-6; d_call: -; v_call: TRBV24-1; clone_size: -; cdr3_aa: CATSGDANSPLHF; cdr3_nt: TGTGCCACCAGTGGGGACGCAAATTCACCCCTCCACTTT
j_call: TRBJ2-7; d_call: -; v_call: TRBV28; clone_size: -; cdr3_aa: CASSPRAFSYEQYF; cdr3_nt: TGTGCCAGCAGCCCCCGGGCCTTCTCCTACGAGCAGTACTTC
j_call: TRBJ1-3; d_call: -; v_call: TRBV30; clone_size: -; cdr3_aa: CAWSIGTSGNTIYF; cdr3_nt: TGTGCCTGGAGCATCGGGACATCTGGAAACACCATATATTTT
j_call: TRBJ2-5; d_call: -; v_call: TRBV9; clone_size: -; cdr3_aa: CASSPLGGGAPWYF; cdr3_nt: TGTGCCAGCAGCCCCCTAGGTGGGGGGGCCCCCTGGTACTTC
j_call: TRBJ1-2; d_call: TRBD1; v_call: TRBV30; clone_size: -; cdr3_aa: CAWSLHTGTDRYGYTF; cdr3_nt: TGTGCCTGGAGTTTGCACACCGGGACAGATCGATATGGCTACACCTTC
j_call: TRBJ2-6; d_call: -; v_call: TRBV7-9; clone_size: -; cdr3_aa: CALPQGLGANVLTF; cdr3_nt: TGTGCCTTACCGCAGGGGCTGGGGGCCAACGTCCTGACTTTC
j_call: TRBJ1-1; d_call: -; v_call: TRBV29-1; clone_size: -; cdr3_aa: CSVGQKMNTEAFF; cdr3_nt: TGCAGCGTAGGACAGAAAATGAACACTGAAGCTTTCTTT
j_call: TRBJ1-2; d_call: -; v_call: TRBV10-3; clone_size: once; cdr3_aa: CAISEGGANYGYTF; cdr3_nt: TGTGCCATCAGTGAGGGAGGGGCTAACTATGGCTACACCTTC
j_call: TRBJ2-3; d_call: TRBD2; v_call: TRBV28; clone_size: -; cdr3_aa: CASSPPTSGGPTDTQYF; cdr3_nt: TGTGCCAGCAGTCCCCCGACTAGCGGGGGCCCTACAGATACGCAGTATTTT
j_call: TRBJ1-5; d_call: -; v_call: TRBV7-9; clone_size: -; cdr3_aa: CASSASEGQPQHF; cdr3_nt: TGTGCCAGCAGCGCGTCCGAGGGTCAGCCCCAGCATTTT
j_call: TRBJ2-7; d_call: TRBD1; v_call: TRBV4-3; clone_size: -; cdr3_aa: CASSQRQGALTYEQYF; cdr3_nt: TGCGCCAGCAGCCAAAGGCAGGGGGCACTCACCTACGAGCAGTACTTC
j_call: TRBJ2-5; d_call: -; v_call: TRBV7-3; clone_size: -; cdr3_aa: CASSLNEGQETQYF; cdr3_nt: TGTGCCAGCAGCTTAAATGAAGGACAAGAGACCCAGTACTTC
j_call: TRBJ1-2; d_call: TRBD1; v_call: TRBV24-1; clone_size: -; cdr3_aa: CATSEGQDYGYTF; cdr3_nt: TGTGCCACCAGCGAAGGACAGGACTATGGCTACACCTTC
j_call: TRBJ1-2; d_call: -; v_call: TRBV18; clone_size: -; cdr3_aa: CASSPSQESNYGYTF; cdr3_nt: TGTGCCAGCTCACCGTCACAGGAATCTAACTATGGCTACACCTTC
j_call: TRBJ2-7; d_call: -; v_call: TRBV5-4; clone_size: -; cdr3_aa: CASSLGAGPYEQYF; cdr3_nt: TGTGCCAGCAGCTTGGGTGCGGGGCCCTACGAGCAGTACTTC
j_call: TRBJ2-7; d_call: -; v_call: TRBV29-1; clone_size: -; cdr3_aa: CSVEDSGRYEQYF; cdr3_nt: TGCAGCGTTGAAGATTCAGGGAGGTACGAGCAGTACTTC
j_call: TRBJ2-3; d_call: -; v_call: TRBV10-3; clone_size: once; cdr3_aa: CATTGSDTDTQYF; cdr3_nt: TGTGCCACAACAGGGTCTGACACAGATACGCAGTATTTT
j_call: TRBJ2-2; d_call: -; v_call: TRBV27; clone_size: -; cdr3_aa: CASSYSTGELFF; cdr3_nt: TGTGCCAGCAGTTACTCCACCGGGGAGCTGTTTTTT
j_call: TRBJ2-5; d_call: -; v_call: TRBV18; clone_size: -; cdr3_aa: CASSPGEQETQYF; cdr3_nt: TGTGCCAGCTCACCTGGGGAGCAAGAGACCCAGTACTTC
j_call: TRBJ1-4; d_call: -; v_call: TRBV6-5; clone_size: -; cdr3_aa: CASSYSGHRGEKLFF; cdr3_nt: TGTGCCAGCAGTTACTCCGGGCATAGGGGTGAAAAACTGTTTTTT
j_call: TRBJ1-2; d_call: TRBD1; v_call: TRBV7-9; clone_size: -; cdr3_aa: CASSRKQGDGNYGYTF; cdr3_nt: TGTGCCAGCAGTAGAAAACAGGGGGACGGTAACTATGGCTACACCTTC
j_call: TRBJ2-2; d_call: -; v_call: TRBV30; clone_size: -; cdr3_aa: CAWSRGYTGELFF; cdr3_nt: TGTGCCTGGAGTAGGGGGTACACCGGGGAGCTGTTTTTT
j_call: TRBJ2-3; d_call: TRBD1; v_call: TRBV28; clone_size: once; cdr3_aa: CASSLITGGGGDTQYF; cdr3_nt: TGTGCCAGCAGTTTAATAACAGGGGGCGGTGGAGATACGCAGTATTTT